A few counts support the clone carrying this T cell receptor (beta chain). Its antigen remains unidentified. The germline V gene has CDR1 SGHNT and CDR2 YYREEE (reference sequence). V dropped 2 bases and J dropped 2 bases, with 11 bases sitting between them. The CDR3 is 15 residues long. 5'RACE template switching produced TCR cDNA carrying a universal primer site and UMIs. In TCRdb, the 5' RACE reads were re-called with MiXCR into one record per CDR3 protein. Of fewer than 150,000 distinct CDR3 sequences in the sample, 5.5% to 8% were seen once. These data originate in a study of T cells after yellow fever vaccination. General study results and limits: The bulk population could contribute abundant contaminating clonotypes to FACS-sorted repertoires. Of the clonotypes, a small share occurred in both CD4 and CD8 compartments. The booster saw the reappearance of most primary-vaccination clones (approximately 96% CD4, roughly 87% CD8).

Sample: CD4+ T cells sorted from PBMCs, taken more than 40 days after the first yellow fever vaccination. The chain carries TRBV5-4 and TRBJ2-1, with D perhaps matching TRBD2 (6 bases). The origin of this receptor is a man younger than 35 who received the YFV17D yellow fever vaccine. The CDR3 loop reads CASSFYGGPYNEQFF. CDR3 in DNA: TGTGCCAGCAGCTTTTACGGGGGACCCTACAATGAGCAGTTCTTC.